This TCR beta chain was recorded in a study of T-cell reconstitution after alpha-beta-depleted transplantation in children. TCRbeta library preparation incorporated unique molecular identifiers. Via MiXCR, TCRdb re-called the PCR reads, giving one row per CDR3 protein. The sample lists a few hundred thousand distinct CDR3 sequences, about 16% occurring once. V was clipped by 2 bases and J by 4 bases, with 13 bases between them. The germline V gene has CDR1 SGHRS and CDR2 YFSETQ. The CDR3 totals 15 residues. There are a few counts of this clonotype. This clonotype was obtained from a human donor who donated a stem cell graft to a child with acute lymphoblastic leukemia. The source material was PBMCs from the stem cell graft donor, sampled from the stem cell graft. V usage is TRBV5-1 and J usage is TRBJ1-5, with D possibly TRBD1 on 6 matching bases. The CDR3 is CASSLPGERNQPQHF. The CDR3 coding sequence is TGCGCCAGCAGCTTACCAGGGGAGAGAAATCAGCCCCAGCATTTT.